This T cell receptor (beta chain) originates from a study of cytomegalovirus exposure and HLA in healthy donors. Across the whole study: The 120 or so validation repertoires were reported in a later analysis to have been generated on the same platform as the roughly 720 first-cohort repertoires.

General study results and limits: A few of the chains that were CMV-associated were confirmed in vitro to be specific for CMV antigens. Per published reports, the classifier diagnosed cytomegalovirus status with high specificity and sensitivity.

The CDR3 loop spans 16 amino acids. With 2 bases removed from V and 5 bases from J, the gap between germline ends came to 16 bases. Per germline, CDR1 SGHTA and CDR2 FQGTGA. Note on this clone: The antigen remains undetermined.

TCRdb's table, derived via immunoSEQ multiplex PCR, lists solely in-frame clones and lacks some. The sample has about 160,000 clones, over 85% seen once; the top ten hold 4% to 4.5%. Separate from the approximately 720-subject first cohort, the roughly 120-subject validation cohort was the one that the donors belonged to. The chain employs TRBV7-3 and TRBJ2-1, with no clear D. The sample was PBMCs. The receptor was isolated from a man aged 18 to 29 in good health and CMV-seropositive. CDR3 residues: CASSLRGSLSNNEQFF. In DNA form, the CDR3 reads TGTGCCAGCAGCTTACGCGGTTCTCTTTCCAACAATGAGCAGTTCTTC. The full variable domain, completed using reference TRBV7-3 and TRBJ2-1, is GAGVSQTPSNKVTEKGKYVELRCDPISGHTALYWYRQSLGQGPEFLIYFQGTGAADDSGLPNDRFFAVRPEGSVSTLKIQRTERGDSAVYLCASSLRGSLSNNEQFFGPGTRLTVL.